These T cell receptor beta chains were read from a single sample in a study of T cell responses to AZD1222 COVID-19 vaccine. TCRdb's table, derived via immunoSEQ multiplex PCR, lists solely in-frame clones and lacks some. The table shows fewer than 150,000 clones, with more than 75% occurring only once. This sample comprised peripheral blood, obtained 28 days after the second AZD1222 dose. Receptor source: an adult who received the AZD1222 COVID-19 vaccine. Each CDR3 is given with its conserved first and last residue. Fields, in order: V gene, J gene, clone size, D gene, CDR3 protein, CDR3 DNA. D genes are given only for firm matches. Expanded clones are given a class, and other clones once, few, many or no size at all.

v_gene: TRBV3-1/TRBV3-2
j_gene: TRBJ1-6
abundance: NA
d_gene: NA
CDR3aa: CASSPVSGSYNSPLHF
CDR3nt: TGTGCCAGCAGCCCAGTATCGGGGTCCTATAATTCACCCCTCCACTTT

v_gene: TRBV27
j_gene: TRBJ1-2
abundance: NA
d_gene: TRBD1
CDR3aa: CASSVSLRGGIYGYTF
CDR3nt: TGTGCCAGCAGTGTCTCACTCAGGGGGGGGATTTATGGCTACACCTTC

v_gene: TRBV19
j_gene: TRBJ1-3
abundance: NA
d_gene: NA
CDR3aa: CASSPVDRPGNTIYF
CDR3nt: TGTGCCAGTAGTCCGGTTGACAGGCCTGGAAACACCATATATTTT

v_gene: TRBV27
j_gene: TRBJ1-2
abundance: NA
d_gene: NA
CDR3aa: CASSAQGIGGYTF
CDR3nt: TGTGCCAGCAGCGCACAGGGAATTGGTGGCTACACCTTC

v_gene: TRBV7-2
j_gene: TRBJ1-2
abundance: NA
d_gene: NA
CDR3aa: CASRSSGTSYGYTF
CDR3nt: TGTGCCAGCAGATCGTCCGGGACAAGTTATGGCTACACCTTC

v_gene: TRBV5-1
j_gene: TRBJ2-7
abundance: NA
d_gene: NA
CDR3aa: CASSSYNPQVDEQYF
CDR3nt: TGCGCCAGCAGCTCGTATAACCCACAAGTGGACGAGCAGTACTTC

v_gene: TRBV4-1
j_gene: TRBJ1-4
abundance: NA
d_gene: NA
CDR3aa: CASSQTGEKLFF
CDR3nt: TGCGCCAGCAGCCAGACAGGTGAAAAACTGTTTTTT

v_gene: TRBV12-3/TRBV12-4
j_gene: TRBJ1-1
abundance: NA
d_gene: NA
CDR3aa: CASSLGKNTEAFF
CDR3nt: TGTGCCAGCAGTTTGGGTAAGAACACTGAAGCTTTCTTT

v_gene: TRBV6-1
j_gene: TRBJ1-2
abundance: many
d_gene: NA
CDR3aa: CASSETGILGGGYTF
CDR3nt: TGTGCCAGCAGTGAAACAGGGATACTCGGAGGCGGCTACACCTTC

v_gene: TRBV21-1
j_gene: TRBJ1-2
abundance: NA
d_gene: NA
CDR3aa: CASSILNRDRGQVYGYTF
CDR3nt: TGTGCCAGCAGCATCCTAAACCGGGACAGGGGGCAAGTCTATGGCTACACCTTC

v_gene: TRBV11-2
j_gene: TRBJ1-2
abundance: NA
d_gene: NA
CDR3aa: CASSRVVAGF
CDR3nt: TGTGCCAGCAGCCGAGTGGTGGCCGGGTTC

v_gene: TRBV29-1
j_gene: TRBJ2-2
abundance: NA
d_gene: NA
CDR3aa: CSYFRLNTGELFF
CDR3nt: TGCAGCTATTTCCGCCTGAACACCGGGGAGCTGTTTTTT

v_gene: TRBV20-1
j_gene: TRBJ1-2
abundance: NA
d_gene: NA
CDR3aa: CSAGQGYTF
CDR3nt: TGCAGTGCTGGTCAGGGATACACCTTC

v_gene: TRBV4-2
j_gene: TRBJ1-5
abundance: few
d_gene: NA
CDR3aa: CASSPDRIDQPQHF
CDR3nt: TGTGCCAGCAGCCCAGACAGGATAGATCAGCCCCAGCATTTT

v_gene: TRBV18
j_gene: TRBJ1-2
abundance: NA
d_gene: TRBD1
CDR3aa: CASSPPWGQREGYTF
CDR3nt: TGTGCCAGCTCACCACCCTGGGGACAGCGGGAGGGCTACACCTTC

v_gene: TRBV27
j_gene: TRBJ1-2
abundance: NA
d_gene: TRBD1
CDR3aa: CASSLSLEPQGAFGGYTF
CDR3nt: TGTGCCAGCAGTTTATCTTTGGAACCACAGGGGGCGTTTGGTGGCTACACCTTC

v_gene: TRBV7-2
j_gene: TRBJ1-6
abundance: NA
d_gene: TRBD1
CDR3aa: CASSLAPRRDRGWSSPLHF
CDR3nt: TGTGCCAGCAGCTTAGCGCCTCGAAGGGACAGGGGCTGGTCTTCACCCCTCCACTTT

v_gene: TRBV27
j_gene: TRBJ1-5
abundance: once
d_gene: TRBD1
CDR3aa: CASSPKGQFYSNQPQHF
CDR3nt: TGTGCCAGCAGTCCAAAGGGACAGTTCTATAGCAATCAGCCCCAGCATTTT

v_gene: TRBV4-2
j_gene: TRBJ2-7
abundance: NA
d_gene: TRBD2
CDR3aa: CASSRRGAGGPGSYEQYF
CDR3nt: TGTGCCAGCAGCCGAAGGGGAGCGGGAGGGCCTGGCTCCTACGAGCAGTACTTC

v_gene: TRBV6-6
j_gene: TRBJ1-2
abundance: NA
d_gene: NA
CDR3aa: CASSTDGNYGYTF
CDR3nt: TGTGCCAGCAGTACGGACGGTAACTATGGCTACACCTTC

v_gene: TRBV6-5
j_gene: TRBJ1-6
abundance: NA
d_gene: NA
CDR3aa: CASRPGQINSPLHF
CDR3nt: TGTGCCAGCAGGCCTGGACAGATTAATTCACCCCTCCACTTT

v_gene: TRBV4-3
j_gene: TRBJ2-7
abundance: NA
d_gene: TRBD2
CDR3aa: CASSRAVAGATYEQYF
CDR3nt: TGCGCCAGCAGCCGGGCGGTAGCGGGGGCCACCTACGAGCAGTACTTC

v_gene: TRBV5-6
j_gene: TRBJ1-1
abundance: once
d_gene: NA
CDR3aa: CASSLVRGDTEAFF
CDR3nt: TGTGCCAGCAGCTTGGTCAGGGGAGACACTGAAGCTTTCTTT

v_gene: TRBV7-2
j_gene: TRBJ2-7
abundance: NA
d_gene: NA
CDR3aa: CASSLVLYEQYF
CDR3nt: TGTGCCAGCAGCTTAGTTCTCTACGAGCAGTACTTC

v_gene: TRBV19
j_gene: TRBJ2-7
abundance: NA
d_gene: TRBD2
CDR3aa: CASSIGGGSGGLYEQYF
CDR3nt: TGTGCCAGTAGTATAGGTGGAGGAAGCGGGGGGCTTTACGAGCAGTACTTC

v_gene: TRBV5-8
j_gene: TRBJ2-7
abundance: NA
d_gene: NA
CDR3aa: CASSLAKALQYF
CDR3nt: TGTGCCAGCAGCTTGGCCAAGGCCCTCCAGTACTTC

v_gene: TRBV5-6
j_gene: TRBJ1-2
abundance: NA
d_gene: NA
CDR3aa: CASSLRVLGADGYTF
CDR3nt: TGTGCCAGCAGCTTGAGGGTTTTGGGGGCGGACGGCTACACCTTC

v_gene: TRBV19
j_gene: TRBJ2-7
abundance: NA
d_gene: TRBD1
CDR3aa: CASSIRDRQYF
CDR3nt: TGTGCCAGTAGTATTCGGGACAGGCAGTACTTC

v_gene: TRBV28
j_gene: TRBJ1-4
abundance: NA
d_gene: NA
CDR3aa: CASTLGLSTTNEKLFF
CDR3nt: TGTGCCAGCACCTTAGGACTGTCCACAACTAATGAAAAACTGTTTTTT

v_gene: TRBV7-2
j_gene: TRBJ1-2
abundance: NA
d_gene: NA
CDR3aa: CASSSQFENGYTF
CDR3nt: TGTGCCAGCAGCTCCCAATTCGAGAATGGCTACACCTTC

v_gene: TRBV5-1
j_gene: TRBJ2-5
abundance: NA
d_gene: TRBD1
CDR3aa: CASSPGQGNQETQYF
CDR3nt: TGCGCCAGCAGCCCGGGACAGGGTAACCAAGAGACCCAGTACTTC

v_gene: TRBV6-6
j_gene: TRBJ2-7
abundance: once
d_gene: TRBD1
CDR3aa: CASSYLPGQGPYEQYF
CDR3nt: TGTGCCAGCAGTTACCTGCCGGGACAGGGACCCTACGAGCAGTACTTC

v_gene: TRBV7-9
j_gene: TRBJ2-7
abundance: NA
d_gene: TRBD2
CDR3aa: CAIEGSASGTYEQYF
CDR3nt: TGTGCCATCGAAGGGTCTGCTAGCGGAACCTACGAGCAGTACTTC

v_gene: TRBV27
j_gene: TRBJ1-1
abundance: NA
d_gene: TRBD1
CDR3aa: CASTPRGRRHTEAFF
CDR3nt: TGTGCCAGCACCCCCAGGGGGCGTCGTCACACTGAAGCTTTCTTT

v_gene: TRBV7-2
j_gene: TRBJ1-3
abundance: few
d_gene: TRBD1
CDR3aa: CASSLAGRGLNTIYF
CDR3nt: TGTGCCAGCAGCTTAGCGGGCAGGGGGCTAAACACCATATATTTT

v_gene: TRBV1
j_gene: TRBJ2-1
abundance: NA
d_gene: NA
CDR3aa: CTSSLNRQFF
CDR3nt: TGCACCAGCAGCCTGAATAGGCAGTTCTTC

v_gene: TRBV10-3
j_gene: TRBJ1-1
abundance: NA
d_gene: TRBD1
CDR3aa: CAINLGQGSTEAFF
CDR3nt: TGTGCCATCAACCTGGGACAGGGAAGCACTGAAGCTTTCTTT

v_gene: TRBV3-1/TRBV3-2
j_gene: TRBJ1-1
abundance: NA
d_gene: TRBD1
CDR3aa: CASSPGTGQGSTEAFF
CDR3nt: TGTGCCAGCAGCCCCGGGACGGGACAGGGCTCGACTGAAGCTTTCTTT

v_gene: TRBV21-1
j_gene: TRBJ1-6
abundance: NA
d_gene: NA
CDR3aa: CASSKVPGTLEPYNSPLHF
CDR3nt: TGTGCCAGCAGCAAGGTACCCGGGACACTCGAACCCTATAATTCACCCCTCCACTTT